This TCR beta chain comes out of a study of blood T cell repertoires in COVID-19. CDR1 is MGHRA and CDR2 is YSYEKL in the germline V gene. Trimming stripped 0 bases from V and 4 bases from J, with 9 bases between. CDR3 size: 14 residues. Sequenced by immunoSEQ multiplex PCR; TCRdb stores in-frame clones only, minus some. The data contain about 58,000 clones, 85% of them seen just once; the ten biggest clones take up roughly 5%. Sequenced input: peripheral blood. The sequence came from a man in his forties with active COVID-19. This chain connects TRBV4-1 to TRBJ1-2; tentative D call: TRBD1 (5 bases). As DNA, the CDR3 is TGCGCCAGCAGCCAAGATGGGACTCTCTATGGCTACACCTTC. Translated, it gives CASSQDGTLYGYTF.